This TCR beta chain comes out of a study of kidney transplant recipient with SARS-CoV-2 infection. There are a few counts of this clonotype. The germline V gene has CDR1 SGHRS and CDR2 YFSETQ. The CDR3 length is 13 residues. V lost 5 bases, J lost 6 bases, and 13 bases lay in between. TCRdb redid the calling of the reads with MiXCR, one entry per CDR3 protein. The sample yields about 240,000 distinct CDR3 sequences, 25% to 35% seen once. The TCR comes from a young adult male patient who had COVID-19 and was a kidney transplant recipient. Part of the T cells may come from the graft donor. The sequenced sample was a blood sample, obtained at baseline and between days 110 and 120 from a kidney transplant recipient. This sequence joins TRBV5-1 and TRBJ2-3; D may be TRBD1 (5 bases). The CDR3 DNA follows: TGCGCCAGCAGTTTAGGGGAAGGGGATACGCAGTATTTT. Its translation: CASSLGEGDTQYF. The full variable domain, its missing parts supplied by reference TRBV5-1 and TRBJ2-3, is KAGVTQTPRYLIKTRGQQVTLSCSPISGHRSVSWYQQTPGQGLQFLFEYFSETQRNKGNFPGRFSGRQFSNSRSEMNVSTLELGDSALYLCASSLGEGDTQYFGPGTRLTVL.